Described below is a single T cell receptor (beta chain) sequence and its context. Its specificity is unknown. It was with 60 Vbeta and 13 Jbeta primers that the PCR ran. The protocol was immunoSEQ multiplex PCR, while the TCRdb copy is restricted to in-frame clones and leaves out a portion. The sample lists 55,000 to 80,000 clones, about 72% occurring once. This CDR3 comprises 12 residues. CDR1 is SGDLS and CDR2 is YYNGEE in the germline V gene. The ends were cut back, 0 bases at V and 5 bases at J, with 4 bases in the middle. This entry comes from a study of cytomegalovirus exposure and HLA in healthy donors. Regarding the study as a whole: Segments of the TCR beta V type were, in most cases, productive about 87% or about 30% of the time in an earlier analysis. Researchers catalogued about 150 TCR beta chains as cytomegalovirus-associated.

The receptor was isolated from a man aged 50 or older in good health and CMV-seropositive. Sequenced input: PBMCs. This chain connects TRBV9 to TRBJ2-3; D not resolved. CDR3 sequence reads: CASSVGLDTQYF. CDR3 coding DNA: TGTGCCAGCAGCGTAGGTCTAGATACGCAGTATTTT.